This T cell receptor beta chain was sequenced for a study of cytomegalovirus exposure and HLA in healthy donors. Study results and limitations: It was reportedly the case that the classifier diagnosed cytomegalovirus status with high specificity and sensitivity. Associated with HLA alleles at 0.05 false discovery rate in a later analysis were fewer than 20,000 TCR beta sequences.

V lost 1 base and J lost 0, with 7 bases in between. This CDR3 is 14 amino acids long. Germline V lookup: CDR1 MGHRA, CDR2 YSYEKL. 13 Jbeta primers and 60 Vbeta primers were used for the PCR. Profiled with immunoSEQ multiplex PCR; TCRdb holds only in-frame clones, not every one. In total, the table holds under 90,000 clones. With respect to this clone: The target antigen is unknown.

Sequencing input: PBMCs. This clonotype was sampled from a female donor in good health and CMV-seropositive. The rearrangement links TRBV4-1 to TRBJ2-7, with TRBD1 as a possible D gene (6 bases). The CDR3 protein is CASSQGTASYEQYF. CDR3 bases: TGCGCCAGCAGCCAAGGGACAGCCTCCTACGAGCAGTACTTC.